The clone carrying this TCR beta chain occurred a few times. Its antigen remains unidentified. The data are from a study of T cells in Graves' hyperthyroidism and ophthalmopathy. Study-wide findings and caveats: In the analysis, a 13 V-J model separated ophthalmopathy from stable hyperthyroidism. The blood repertoire included most of the expanded thyroid clonotypes above 0.001. Before onset, by a median of around six months, the model predicted ophthalmopathy.

This CDR3 is 12 amino acids long. The germline V gene has CDR1 SEHNR and CDR2 FQNEAQ (reference sequence). The V end lost 1 base, the J end lost 7 bases, and 7 bases lay between the germline ends. Thyroid ultrasound and orbital computed tomography, with clinical symptoms and serum thyroxine and TRAb, informed diagnoses. TCR beta CDR3 sequences were amplified from RNA transcripts. During a first-round RT-PCR of the TCR CDR3, the HTBI primer set was used. One entry per CDR3 protein, called by TCRdb with MiXCR from the multiplex PCR reads. The sample yields about 640,000 distinct CDR3 sequences, about a fifth seen once.

The rearrangement links TRBV7-9 to TRBJ1-1; D call uncertain. Input material: blood. This TCR came from a man between 25 and 39 years old with Graves' ophthalmopathy. This chain's CDR3 is CASSLGASEAFF. DNA for the CDR3: TGTGCCAGCAGCTTAGGGGCGAGTGAAGCTTTCTTT.